These T cell receptor beta chains were read from a single sample in a study of blood T cell repertoires in COVID-19. The repertoire was sequenced with immunoSEQ multiplex PCR; TCRdb's copy has only in-frame clones and lacks some. Altogether some 160,000 clones are present, over 70% being singletons, with the ten largest covering roughly 20%. Sequenced sample: peripheral blood. All receptors come from a woman in her 70s who had recovered from COVID-19. Each CDR3 is given with its conserved first and last residue. A D gene is named only where the DNA matches it firmly. Some rows mark clone size as missing; the rest say once, few, many or name a class of expanded clone.

j_call,d_call,clone_size,v_call,cdr3_nt,cdr3_aa
TRBJ2-5,NA,NA,TRBV7-3,TGTGCCAGCAGCTTAACGAGGCAAGAGACCCAGTACTTC,CASSLTRQETQYF
TRBJ2-6,TRBD1,NA,TRBV7-2,TGTGCCAGCAGCCCCTGGACAGGGAACTCTGGGGCCAACGTCCTGACTTTC,CASSPWTGNSGANVLTF
TRBJ2-1,TRBD2,NA,TRBV11-3,TGTGCCAGCAGCCCCGGGACTAGCGGCCTCGGGGAGCAGTTCTTC,CASSPGTSGLGEQFF
TRBJ1-2,TRBD1,once,TRBV5-1,TGCGCCAGCAGCCCTAGACAGGGGGCGACGGGGGGCTACACCTTC,CASSPRQGATGGYTF
TRBJ2-1,TRBD1,NA,TRBV6-5,TGTGCCAGCACCAAGGGGGCTAGGGGGTACAATGAGCAGTTCTTC,CASTKGARGYNEQFF
TRBJ2-2,TRBD1,NA,TRBV27,TGTGCCTCCCGCCGGGCAGGGGGTCCCGGGGAGCTGTTTTTT,CASRRAGGPGELFF
TRBJ1-1,TRBD1,NA,TRBV7-6,TGTGCCAGCAGCCAAGGACAGGTAACGGAAGCTTTCTTT,CASSQGQVTEAFF
TRBJ2-5,TRBD2,once,TRBV7-9,TGTGCCAGCAGCTTAGGGGGGGGAGGTCGCCAAGAGACCCAGTACTTC,CASSLGGGGRQETQYF
TRBJ2-7,NA,NA,TRBV10-3,TGTGCCATCACCCCAGACTGGCTCGGCGAGCAGTACTTC,CAITPDWLGEQYF
TRBJ2-7,TRBD2,once,TRBV6-5,TGTGCCAGCAGAGGCCGGGGGGTAAGCTACGAGCAGTACTTC,CASRGRGVSYEQYF
TRBJ2-2,NA,NA,TRBV29-1,TGCAGCGCCGTGTTGGGGGCCGGGGTAGAGCTGTTTTTT,CSAVLGAGVELFF
TRBJ2-7,TRBD1,NA,TRBV10-1,TGCGCCAGCACCCCAGACAGGGGAGGAGAGCAGTACTTC,CASTPDRGGEQYF
TRBJ1-6,NA,NA,TRBV15,TGTGCCACCAGCAGACCACGGGGGGGGAGTAATTCACCCCTCCACTTT,CATSRPRGGSNSPLHF
TRBJ1-6,NA,few,TRBV7-3,TGTGCCAGCAGCTCCCTCGGACTCAATTCACCCCTCCACTTT,CASSSLGLNSPLHF
TRBJ2-1,NA,NA,TRBV7-3,TGTGCCAGCAGCACCCAGGGGGGACGCTCCTACAATGAGCAGTTCTTC,CASSTQGGRSYNEQFF
TRBJ2-4,TRBD2,NA,TRBV5-1,TGCGCCAGCACCCGATGGGGGGGAAACATTCAGTACTTC,CASTRWGGNIQYF
TRBJ2-1,NA,NA,TRBV20-1,TGCAGTGCTAGTTGGGCGTACAATGAGCAGTTCTTC,CSASWAYNEQFF
TRBJ2-7,TRBD2,once,TRBV6-4,TGTGCCAGCAGTGACTCGGCGGGAGCGGTCTACGAGCAGTACTTC,CASSDSAGAVYEQYF
TRBJ2-2,TRBD2,NA,TRBV9,TGTGCCAGCAGCGAGCTAGCGGGAGCGGACGGGGAGCTGTTTTTT,CASSELAGADGELFF
TRBJ2-3,NA,NA,TRBV7-9,TGTGCCAGCAGCTTAGTCGGCGGGGCCACAGATACGCAGTATTTT,CASSLVGGATDTQYF
TRBJ1-2,NA,once,TRBV18,TGTGCCAGCTCACAGAGTGAAAACTATGGCTACACCTTC,CASSQSENYGYTF
TRBJ2-2,NA,NA,TRBV5-5,TGTGCCAGCAGCCCCTACACCGGGGAGCTGTTTTTT,CASSPYTGELFF
TRBJ1-4,TRBD1,NA,TRBV12-5,TGTGCTAGTGGTCGACAGGGAACAACTAATGAAAAACTGTTTTTT,CASGRQGTTNEKLFF
TRBJ1-3,NA,once,TRBV4-1,TGCGCCAGCAGCACCCGGGGACTCTCTGGAAACACCATATATTTT,CASSTRGLSGNTIYF